This T cell receptor beta chain was sequenced in a study of vaccination and CD4 T cells after COVID-19. Study at large: Post-COVID draws followed diagnosis by a median around 100 days (range 35 to 161). Three convalescent patients gave samples at day 14 post-vaccination, and they were sampled again at days 161 to 241 post-vaccination. Either a CEFX pool, an HIV-1 Nef pool, or no peptide was added to control cultures.

The Oncomine TCR Beta short-read assay sequenced DNA from cultured CD4+ T cells. TCRdb reprocessed the PCR reads via MiXCR and lists one record per CDR3 protein. Here the sample spans about 21,000 distinct CDR3 sequences, approximately 42% being singletons. As concerns this clonotype: Its antigen is currently unknown.

The time point is: late sampling 161 to 241 days after vaccination in three convalescent patients. The treatment denotes: roughly nine-day PBMC culture with coronavirus spike peptide pools or control peptides (ViraFEST assay). Researchers grew the cells for roughly ten days and then pulled out CD4+ T cells by negative selection. The V and J ends lost 2 bases and 0 bases, in that order; junction bases with no gene match: 17. Germline V gene sequence: CDR1 SGHVS, CDR2 FNYEAQ. CDR3 length: 20 residues. The receptor comes from a human donor who had recovered from COVID-19. The rearrangement joins TRBV7-6 to TRBJ2-3, with 7 bases matching TRBD2. The specimen was CD4+ T cells from blood, cultured in vitro, collected about 7 months after SARS-CoV-2 vaccination. CDR3 coding DNA: TGTGCCAGCAGCTTATCGTTGAGGGCCGGGACTACCCTAAGCACAGATACGCAGTATTTT. It encodes CASSLSLRAGTTLSTDTQYF.